The subject of this entry is one T cell receptor (beta chain). In germline, CDR1 is SEHNR, CDR2 FQNEAQ (reference sequence). The CDR3 length is 16 residues. Trimming cost V 2 bases and J 4 bases; bases outside gene matches: 11. This entry comes from a study of T cell responses to AZD1222 COVID-19 vaccine. Profiling relied on immunoSEQ multiplex PCR, and the TCRdb table lists in-frame clones only, not all of them. This sample has tens of thousands of clones, with 80% to 95% found just once. The chain employs TRBV7-9 and TRBJ2-7; 7 bases agree with TRBD1. The source of this sequence is an adult who received the AZD1222 COVID-19 vaccine. Sequenced here: peripheral blood, sampled 28 days after the second AZD1222 dose. CDR3 in amino acids: CASSLIVGTANYEQYF. The CDR3 DNA is TGTGCCAGCAGCTTAATTGTAGGGACAGCCAATTACGAGCAGTACTTC.